Each of the 27 T cell receptor beta chains below was sequenced from the same sample in a study of blood T cell repertoires in COVID-19. Data came from immunoSEQ multiplex PCR; TCRdb stores just in-frame clones and leaves some out. The repertoire holds over 90,000 clones, about 83% seen once, with about a tenth in the top ten. The specimen was peripheral blood. The receptor source for this set is a man aged 40-55 years with active or convalescent COVID-19.

Here the CDR3 DNA reads TGTGCCAGTAGACCCTACCCGGGACAGAGCTACGAGCAGTACTTC. Translation gives CASRPYPGQSYEQYF. The chain combines TRBV19 with TRBJ2-7, with 7 positions matching TRBD1. This CDR3 has 15 residues. Germline V gives CDR1 LNHDA, CDR2 SQIVND (reference sequence). V dropped 6 bases and J dropped 3; count of bases not matched to a gene: 11.

This clone has just one count. The V call is TRBV3-1 (or the pseudogene TRBV3-2), the J call TRBJ1-5, with TRBD1 as a possible D gene (6 bases). CDR1 and CDR2 from the germline V gene are LGHDT and YNNKEL (reference sequence). Trimming cost V 0 bases and J 7 bases, with 10 bases left between them. The CDR3 length is 14 residues. In DNA, the CDR3 is TGTGCCAGCAGCCAAGACAGGGGCAGACAGCCCCAGCATTTT. Residues: CASSQDRGRQPQHF.

The CDR3 region has the DNA TGTGCCAGTAGTCCCCGACAGGGCCAGAATGAAAAACTGTTTTTT. This encodes CASSPRQGQNEKLFF. This chain links TRBV19 with TRBJ1-4, with 7 bases lining up with TRBD1. The CDR3 has 15 amino acids. The junction had 8 bases not matched to a gene; V was cut back by 5 bases and J by 5 bases. CDR1 is LNHDA and CDR2 is SQIVND in the germline V gene (reference sequence).

With regard to this clone: Other DNA sequences within the sample encode an identical CDR3. V gene TRBV10-3 combines with J gene TRBJ2-7, with TRBD2 as a possible D gene (6 bases). CDR1 is ENHRY and CDR2 is SYGVKD in the germline V gene. CDR3 size: 14 residues. V lost 0 bases to trimming and J lost 1 base, with 7 bases between them. The CDR3 bases are TGTGCCATCAGTGAGTCGGGGGGTTCCTACGAGCAGTACTTC. Translating it yields CAISESGGSYEQYF.

This chain connects TRBV2 to TRBJ2-5, with 7 bases aligning to TRBD1. CDR1 is SNHLY and CDR2 is FYNNEI in the germline V gene. The CDR3 sequence is 12 residues long. V gave up 8 bases and J gave up 2 bases; unmatched junction bases: 2. For the CDR3, the DNA is TGTGCCAGCCGGACAGGACAAGAGACCCAGTACTTC. It encodes CASRTGQETQYF.

The V call is TRBV7-3, the J call TRBJ2-1, with D possibly TRBD1 on 6 matching bases. The V gene's germline CDR1 is SGHTA and CDR2 FQGTGA. The ends were cut back, 5 bases at V and 6 bases at J, with 11 bases in the middle. The CDR3 sequence is 13 residues long. The CDR3 region is CASSIDRINEQFF. The CDR3, as DNA: TGTGCCAGCAGCATCGACAGGATCAATGAGCAGTTCTTC.

This chain joins TRBV3-1 (or the pseudogene TRBV3-2) and TRBJ2-7; 13 nucleotides line up with TRBD2. CDR3 size: 15 residues. CDR1 and CDR2 (germline): LGHDT, YNNKEL (reference sequence). J was trimmed by 2 bases and V by 3 bases; bases with no gene match: 1. CDR3 protein: CASSQTSGGPYEQYF. CDR3 sequence (DNA): TGTGCCAGCAGCCAGACTAGCGGGGGGCCCTACGAGCAGTACTTC.

The chain is built from TRBV5-1 and TRBJ2-5; 7 bases fit TRBD2. Per germline, CDR1 SGHRS and CDR2 YFSETQ. The CDR3 contains 14 residues. With V trimmed by 4 bases and J by 0 bases, 3 bases remained unmatched. For the CDR3, the DNA is TGCGCCAGCAGCCTAGCGGCGCACCAAGAGACCCAGTACTTC. Translating it yields CASSLAAHQETQYF.

The chain combines TRBV5-4 with TRBJ2-7; 8 nucleotides match TRBD1. Germline loops: CDR1 SGHNT, CDR2 YYREEE (reference sequence). The CDR3 extends over 15 amino acids. V shed 4 bases, J shed 12 bases, and the junction held 18 bases outside the gene matches. CDR3 in amino acids: CASSGTGTGSEVRYF. DNA of the CDR3: TGTGCCAGCAGCGGAACCGGGACAGGATCTGAGGTTCGGTACTTC.

The chain employs TRBV3-1 (or the pseudogene TRBV3-2) and TRBJ2-2; D is perhaps TRBD2 (5 bases). The CDR3 extends over 14 amino acids. V was cut by 4 bases and J by 1 base, with 7 bases left in between. Per the germline V gene, CDR1 is LGHDT and CDR2 is YNNKEL (reference sequence). The CDR3 DNA reads as TGTGCCAGCAGCCGACGGGAGAACACCGGGGAGCTGTTTTTT. Amino acid sequence: CASSRRENTGELFF.

J is TRBJ1-1 and V is TRBV9; perhaps TRBD1 as D (5 bases). V was shortened by 0 bases and J by 3 bases, with 6 bases between the two germline ends. The CDR3 runs 13 residues. The germline V gene encodes CDR1 SGDLS and CDR2 YYNGEE. CDR3 nucleotides: TGTGCCAGCAGCGTAGGCAGGGACACTGAAGCTTTCTTT. Translating gives CASSVGRDTEAFF. Filled out from reference TRBV9 and TRBJ1-1, the complete variable domain reads DSGVTQTPKHLITATGQRVTLRCSPRSGDLSVYWYQQSLDQGLQFLIQYYNGEERAKGNILERFSAQQFPDLHSELNLSSLELGDSALYFCASSVGRDTEAFFGQGTRLTVV.

The V gene is TRBV7-9, the J gene TRBJ2-7, with D possibly TRBD1 on 6 matching bases. The CDR3 is 16 residues long. Trimming took off 1 base at V and 2 bases at J, with 15 bases between the two ends. The V gene's germline CDR1 is SEHNR and CDR2 FQNEAQ (reference sequence). CDR3 nucleotide sequence: TGTGCCAGCAGCTTAGGGTCAGGGTCAGGGGCCTACGAGCAGTACTTC. Its protein product is CASSLGSGSGAYEQYF.

The chain recombines TRBV24-1 with TRBJ1-3; D unclear. Per germline, CDR1 KGHDR and CDR2 SFDVKD. Trimming left V 4 bases short and J 4 bases short, with 16 bases between. The CDR3 sequence is 16 residues long. CDR3 protein: CATSEPQDPKGNTIYF. The CDR3 region has the DNA TGTGCCACCAGTGAACCTCAGGATCCAAAGGGAAACACCATATATTTT.

J is TRBJ1-2 and V is TRBV29-1; 7 bases fit TRBD1. Per germline, CDR1 SQVTM and CDR2 ANQGSEA. J lost 8 bases, V lost 5 bases, and 5 bases had no gene match. The CDR3 loop spans 11 amino acids. The chain's CDR3 is CSVLTGWGYTF. CDR3 coding DNA: TGCAGCGTTCTGACAGGGTGGGGCTACACCTTC.

This chain uses TRBV9 with TRBJ2-1, with 10 bases fitting TRBD2. The CDR3 extends over 17 amino acids. Per germline, CDR1 SGDLS and CDR2 YYNGEE. J lost 9 bases, V lost 4 bases, and 16 bases had no gene match. CDR3 amino acids: CASSRTVASGGAGEQFF. As DNA, the CDR3 is TGTGCCAGCAGCCGGACCGTTGCCAGCGGGGGGGCCGGTGAGCAGTTCTTC.

The chain combines TRBV12-5 with TRBJ2-7; 11 bases are shared with TRBD1. In germline, CDR1 is LGHNT, CDR2 FRNRAP. V lost 7 bases to trimming and J lost 7 bases; unmatched junction nucleotides: 9. This CDR3 region has 14 residues. In nucleotides, the CDR3 is TGTGCTAGTGCCTCCGGGACAGGGGGTAGGGAGCAGTACTTC. It is translated as CASASGTGGREQYF.

The chain carries TRBV4-2 and TRBJ2-2; 8 nucleotides agree with TRBD2. Looked up from germline, CDR1 is LGHNA and CDR2 is YNFKEQ. The CDR3 is made up of 15 amino acids. The V and J ends lost 0 bases and 5 bases, in that order; junction bases with no gene match: 2. The CDR3 nucleotides read TGTGCCAGCAGCCAAGAGGTAGCGGGGACCGGGGAGCTGTTTTTT. Protein sequence: CASSQEVAGTGELFF.

The J gene is TRBJ1-5, the V gene TRBV2; D remains ambiguous. This CDR3 is built from 18 residues. From germline, CDR1 is SNHLY and CDR2 FYNNEI. V was trimmed by 3 bases and J by 16 bases, leaving 34 bases between them. CDR3 residues: CASSEGGRSNQRTTRQHF. Here the CDR3 DNA reads TGTGCCAGCAGTGAGGGCGGAAGAAGCAATCAGCGGACTACCCGTCAACATTTT.

The rearrangement links TRBV7-3 to TRBJ2-3, with 9 bases identical to TRBD2. The J segment lost 5 bases and the V segment lost 5 bases, leaving 11 bases of the junction unmatched. Looked up from germline, CDR1 is SGHTA and CDR2 is FQGTGA. This CDR3 contains 16 residues. CDR3 DNA: TGTGCCAGCAGCCCCCAGGTGATAGCGGGGGAAGATACGCAGTATTTT. Its translation: CASSPQVIAGEDTQYF.

This chain's CDR3 is CASSLGPRRGGGNEQYF. The CDR3 DNA is TGTGCCAGCAGCTTAGGCCCTCGGCGGGGGGGCGGGAACGAGCAGTACTTC. The chain is built from TRBV7-2 and TRBJ2-7; 9 bases align to TRBD2. Germline V gene lookup returns CDR1 SGHTA and CDR2 FQGNSA. The CDR3 is 17 amino acids. With V trimmed by 1 base and J by 5 bases, 12 bases remained unmatched. The variable domain in full, completed from reference TRBV7-2 and TRBJ2-7, reads GAGVSQSPSNKVTEKGKDVELRCDPISGHTALYWYRQSLGQGLEFLIYFQGNSAPDKSGLPSDRFSAERTGGSVSTLTIQRTQQEDSAVYLCASSLGPRRGGGNEQYFGPGTRLTVT.

V usage is TRBV15 and J usage is TRBJ2-5; perhaps TRBD2 as D (7 bases). The V end was cut by 0 bases, the J end by 0 bases, with 14 bases between. The CDR3 loop spans 17 amino acids. Per germline, CDR1 LNHNV and CDR2 YYDKDF (reference sequence). CDR3 residues: CATSRDMVGGHQETQYF. The CDR3 bases are TGTGCCACCAGCAGAGATATGGTGGGGGGGCACCAAGAGACCCAGTACTTC. Based on the CDR3 plus reference TRBV15 and TRBJ2-5, the full variable domain is DAMVIQNPRYQVTQFGKPVTLSCSQTLNHNVMYWYQQKSSQAPKLLFHYYDKDFNNEADTPDNFQSRRPNTSFCFLDIRSPGLGDTAMYLCATSRDMVGGHQETQYFGPGTRLLVL.

The rearrangement links TRBV9 to TRBJ1-1, with D unresolved. The CDR3 loop spans 13 amino acids. Germline CDR1 reads SGDLS; CDR2 reads YYNGEE. Between the trimmed V and J ends, which lost 0 bases and 3 bases, there was a span of 6 bases. The CDR3 region has the DNA TGTGCCAGCAGCGTAGGAGGTTACACTGAAGCTTTCTTT. It translates to CASSVGGYTEAFF.

The V gene is TRBV6-5, the J gene TRBJ2-5, with 9 bases identical to TRBD2. This CDR3 contains 14 residues. Trimming cost V 5 bases and J 1 base; bases outside gene matches: 2. CDR1 MNHEY and CDR2 SVGAGI come from the germline V gene. CDR3 coding DNA: TGTGCCAGCAGTCGCGGGGGGGGCCAAGAGACCCAGTACTTC. Protein: CASSRGGGQETQYF.

J is TRBJ2-7 and V is TRBV6-6; a weak D match, TRBD1 (6 bases). Germline-derived CDR1 and CDR2 are MNHNY and SVGAGI (reference sequence). This CDR3 is built from 13 residues. Trimming pared 0 bases from V and 6 bases from J, leaving 9 bases between. The CDR3 DNA sequence: TGTGCCAGCAGTTACTCCCAGGGGCTCGAGCAGTACTTC. This sequence encodes CASSYSQGLEQYF.

This rearrangement joins TRBV3-1 (or the pseudogene TRBV3-2) to TRBJ1-6; D possibly corresponds to TRBD1 (5 bases). This CDR3 has 15 amino acids. The V gene's germline CDR1 is LGHDT and CDR2 YNNKEL (reference sequence). Trimming cost V 1 base and J 7 bases, with 11 bases left between them. The CDR3 region has the DNA TGTGCCAGCAGCCAAGCGGGGACTTTAAATTCACCCCTCCACTTT. Protein sequence: CASSQAGTLNSPLHF.

The chain combines TRBV6-2 or TRBV6-3 with TRBJ2-1; 7 nucleotides line up with TRBD2. Germline V gives CDR1 MNHEY, CDR2 SVGEGT. The CDR3 loop spans 16 amino acids. The ends lost 2 bases at V and 4 bases at J; junction bases unmatched: 8. As DNA, the CDR3 is TGTGCCAGCAGTTACCCCCCGGGGGGTTCTTACAATGAGCAGTTCTTC. As protein: CASSYPPGGSYNEQFF.

The V call is TRBV9, the J call TRBJ2-5, with 8 bases lining up with TRBD2. V shed 2 bases and J 4 bases; nucleotides not matched to a gene: 7. CDR3 size: 15 residues. CDR1 and CDR2 from the germline V gene are SGDLS and YYNGEE. CDR3 in DNA: TGTGCCAGCAGCGTGGGTAGCGGGGTAACAGAGACCCAGTACTTC. It translates to CASSVGSGVTETQYF.